This T cell receptor (beta chain) was identified during a study of T cells in Graves' hyperthyroidism and ophthalmopathy. Overall study results and limits: Ophthalmopathy was predicted by the model a median of roughly 6 months ahead of onset.

Clinical symptoms, serum thyroxine and TRAb, thyroid ultrasound and orbital computed tomography were used for the diagnoses. This clonotype turned up a few times. As yet, its antigen is unknown. The germline gives CDR1 LNHNV, CDR2 YYDKDF (reference sequence). This CDR3 comprises 15 residues. The V end lost 0 bases, the J end lost 6 bases, and 14 bases lay between the germline ends. TCR beta CDR3 region amplification was performed from RNA transcripts. The study used the HTBI primer set for a first-round RT-PCR of the TCR CDR3. TCRdb recomputed calls from the multiplex PCR reads with MiXCR, one row per CDR3 protein. The sample consists of fewer than 900,000 distinct CDR3 sequences, 18% of them appearing once.

The TCR sequence derives from a woman aged 50 to 60 with Graves' hyperthyroidism that later progressed to Graves' ophthalmopathy. Source material: blood. This chain links TRBV15 with TRBJ1-1; D uncertain. The CDR3 DNA sequence: TGTGCCACCAGCAGAGAGCACCGGGGTTTGGCTGAAGCTTTCTTT. Its translation is CATSREHRGLAEAFF.